The 21 T cell receptor beta chains reported below all come from one sample, sequenced in a study of cytomegalovirus exposure and HLA in healthy donors. Vbeta (60) and Jbeta (13) primers were used in the PCR. Assay used: immunoSEQ multiplex PCR; TCRdb lists only in-frame clones, some missing. In the table there are 160,000 or so clones, 72% of which are singletons. Sequencing was carried out using PBMCs. The receptor set was obtained from a human donor in good health.

The chain recombines TRBV7-9 with TRBJ2-7, with D perhaps matching TRBD1 (5 bases). Germline V lookup: CDR1 SEHNR, CDR2 FQNEAQ (reference sequence). The V gene lost 2 bases and the J gene lost 0 bases, with 20 bases spanning the gap. The CDR3 is 18 residues long. CDR3 loop: CASSLTPSTVLSSYEQYF. The CDR3 nucleotides read TGTGCCAGCAGCTTAACCCCGTCGACAGTCCTGAGCTCCTACGAGCAGTACTTC.

The rearrangement joins TRBV25-1 to TRBJ2-7; weak D call: TRBD2 (6 bases). From germline, CDR1 is MGHDK and CDR2 SYGVNS. The V and J ends lost 5 bases and 2 bases respectively, with 13 bases between them. This CDR3 is 14 amino acids long. Written as DNA, the CDR3 is TGTGCCAGCAGTTCTCCGGGGGACCCCTACGAGCAGTACTTC. Residues: CASSSPGDPYEQYF.

The chain joins TRBV6-5 to TRBJ1-1; the match to TRBD1 covers 10 bases. Trimming took 5 bases from V and 7 from J; bases not matched to a gene: 7. Per germline, CDR1 MNHEY and CDR2 SVGAGI. The CDR3 consists of 14 residues. For the CDR3, the DNA is TGTGCCAGCAGTCCCGGGACAGGGGTCGTTGAAGCTTTCTTT. It specifies CASSPGTGVVEAFF.

The rearrangement uses TRBV11-2 and TRBJ2-7; 7 nucleotides match TRBD1. With 1 base clipped from V and 4 bases from J, the junction kept 10 bases outside the gene matches. The CDR3 extends over 16 amino acids. Germline-derived CDR1 and CDR2 are SGHAT and FQNNGV. CDR3 protein: CASSLGVRGSVYEQYF. CDR3 in DNA: TGTGCCAGCAGCTTAGGGGTCAGGGGGTCTGTATACGAGCAGTACTTC.

This clone was seen only once. The chain joins TRBV9 to TRBJ1-6; D remains unclear. The V end lost 4 bases, the J end lost 5 bases, and 4 bases lay between the germline ends. The length of the CDR3 is 12 residues. Germline assignment: CDR1 SGDLS and CDR2 YYNGEE. The CDR3 coding sequence is TGTGCCAGCAGCAACAATAATTCACCCCTCCACTTT. It yields the protein CASSNNNSPLHF.

The chain carries TRBV7-2 and TRBJ2-7, with D perhaps matching TRBD2 (5 bases). The CDR3 spans 15 residues. Germline CDR1 reads SGHTA; CDR2 reads FQGNSA. Trimming took off 0 bases at V and 3 bases at J, with 12 bases between the two ends. The CDR3 DNA follows: TGTGCCAGCAGCTTAGCGCCCGGACTGAACTACGAGCAGTACTTC. Amino acid sequence: CASSLAPGLNYEQYF.

This clone was seen more than once but under ten times. The chain recombines TRBV5-1 with TRBJ2-1; TRBD2 aligns across 13 bases. This CDR3 comprises 15 residues. Germline loops: CDR1 SGHRS, CDR2 YFSETQ. The V segment lost 6 bases and the J segment 8 bases; nucleotides outside the gene matches: 8. CDR3 DNA sequence: TGCGCCAGCAATGAGGGGACTAGCGGGGTCCATGAGCAGTTCTTC. As protein: CASNEGTSGVHEQFF.

This clone was counted a few times. The rearrangement joins TRBV7-9 to TRBJ1-3; perhaps TRBD1 as D (6 bases). V lost 4 bases to trimming and J lost 0 bases, with 10 bases between them. Germline V lookup: CDR1 SEHNR, CDR2 FQNEAQ (reference sequence). CDR3 size: 15 residues. The CDR3 region has the DNA TGTGCCAGCAGCTCCGACAGGTTCTCTGGAAACACCATATATTTT. Amino acid sequence: CASSSDRFSGNTIYF. Full variable domain (outside the CDR3, taken from reference TRBV7-9 and TRBJ1-3): DTGVSQNPRHKITKRGQNVTFRCDPISEHNRLYWYRQTLGQGPEFLTYFQNEAQLEKSRLLSDRFSAERPKGSFSTLEIQRTEQGDSAMYLCASSSDRFSGNTIYFGEGSWLTVV.

This sequence joins TRBV18 and TRBJ1-2; 7 bases are a match to TRBD1. J gave up 5 bases and V 3 bases, and 9 bases lay outside the gene matches. The germline V gene has CDR1 KGHSH and CDR2 LQKENI. This CDR3 is built from 15 residues. CDR3 amino acids: CASSPGTGDRYGYTF. CDR3 nucleotide sequence: TGTGCCAGCTCACCGGGTACAGGGGATCGGTATGGCTACACCTTC.

This chain connects TRBV5-5 to TRBJ1-2; the match to TRBD1 covers 7 bases. This CDR3 is built from 15 residues. Germline V CDR1 and CDR2: SGHKS, YYEKEE (reference sequence). Germline trimming cut 3 bases from V and 2 bases from J; bases unmatched to any gene: 7. CDR3 in amino acids: CASSSQGGTNYGYTF. The DNA of the CDR3 is TGTGCCAGCAGCTCTCAGGGGGGAACGAACTATGGCTACACCTTC.

This chain links TRBV28 with TRBJ2-5, with D perhaps TRBD1 (5 bases). The CDR3 is made up of 14 amino acids. Germline loops: CDR1 MDHEN, CDR2 SYDVKM. Between the trimmed V and J ends, which lost 5 bases and 7 bases, there was a span of 17 bases. The CDR3 here is CASSPSQVPWTQYF. CDR3 DNA: TGTGCCAGCAGTCCCTCACAGGTACCGTGGACCCAGTACTTC.

This clone was seen more than once but under ten times. This rearrangement joins TRBV7-9 to TRBJ1-2; D remains unclear. V lost 5 bases and J 4 bases, leaving 11 bases between the germline ends. This CDR3 is built from 13 residues. Looked up from germline, CDR1 is SEHNR and CDR2 is FQNEAQ (reference sequence). CDR3 residues: CASSPGLGYGYTF. The DNA of the CDR3 is TGTGCCAGCAGCCCGGGTCTGGGCTATGGCTACACCTTC.

The J gene is TRBJ1-2, the V gene TRBV2; tentatively, D is TRBD1 (6 bases). The CDR3 contains 14 residues. V lost 4 bases to trimming and J lost 2 bases, with 11 bases between them. CDR1 is SNHLY, CDR2 FYNNEI, per germline. The DNA of the CDR3 is TGTGCCAGCAGTGGAACCACAGGGAACTATGGCTACACCTTC. Amino acids: CASSGTTGNYGYTF.

The V gene is TRBV6-6, the J gene TRBJ1-5; D remains unclear. CDR3 length equals 14 residues. Germline CDR1 is MNHNY and CDR2 is SVGAGI (reference sequence). Trimming left V 0 bases short and J 4 bases short, with 7 bases between. The chain's CDR3 is CASSYSSENQPQHF. CDR3 nucleotide sequence: TGTGCCAGCAGTTACTCTTCCGAGAATCAGCCCCAGCATTTT.

The chain employs TRBV18 and TRBJ1-1; perhaps TRBD1 as D (5 bases). The CDR3 sequence is 14 residues long. The germline CDR1 and CDR2 sequences are KGHSH and LQKENI. The V end was cut by 7 bases, the J end by 1 base, with 13 bases between. Here the CDR3 DNA reads TGTGCCAGCTGCCCGGGGGTTTCGAACACTGAAGCTTTCTTT. Protein: CASCPGVSNTEAFF.

The genes are TRBV6-1 and TRBJ1-1; no definite D call. The V end was cut by 2 bases, the J end by 3 bases, with 7 bases between. Per germline, CDR1 MNHNS and CDR2 SASEGT. CDR3 length: 13 amino acids. DNA of the CDR3: TGTGCCAGCAGTGAACTCCGGGACACTGAAGCTTTCTTT. Translating it yields CASSELRDTEAFF.

The chain couples TRBV4-1 to TRBJ1-1; D is unresolved. Germline values: CDR1 MGHRA, CDR2 YSYEKL. CDR3 size: 14 residues. Trimming removed 1 base from V and 3 bases from J, with 9 bases in between. In DNA, the CDR3 is TGCGCCAGCAGCCAAGGGACTTGGGACACTGAAGCTTTCTTT. Protein sequence: CASSQGTWDTEAFF.

This rearrangement joins TRBV7-2 to TRBJ1-1; 12 positions match TRBD1. There are 15 residues in the CDR3. The germline CDR1 and CDR2 sequences are SGHTA and FQGNSA. V shed 3 bases, J shed 3 bases, and the junction held 2 bases outside the gene matches. CDR3 DNA: TGTGCCAGCAGCTTGGGGGACAGGGGGCACACTGAAGCTTTCTTT. Encoded protein: CASSLGDRGHTEAFF. The full variable domain, rest sourced from reference TRBV7-2 and TRBJ1-1, is GAGVSQSPSNKVTEKGKDVELRCDPISGHTALYWYRQSLGQGLEFLIYFQGNSAPDKSGLPSDRFSAERTGGSVSTLTIQRTQQEDSAVYLCASSLGDRGHTEAFFGQGTRLTVV.

V and J are TRBV6-6 and TRBJ2-7, with D unresolved. Germline-derived CDR1 and CDR2 are MNHNY and SVGAGI (reference sequence). V lost 0 bases and J 9 bases, leaving 6 bases between the germline ends. The CDR3 is 11 amino acids. CDR3: CASSYSTGQYF. CDR3 nucleotide sequence: TGTGCCAGCAGTTACTCAACTGGGCAGTACTTC.

The rearrangement uses TRBV6-6 and TRBJ1-1; D call uncertain. This CDR3 spans 16 amino acids. Germline values: CDR1 MNHNY, CDR2 SVGAGI (reference sequence). The ends were cut back, 10 bases at V and 0 bases at J, with 21 bases in the middle. The CDR3 loop reads CATYRAYGGMNTEAFF. CDR3 sequence (DNA): TGTGCCACCTATAGGGCCTACGGCGGGATGAACACTGAAGCTTTCTTT.

The chain couples TRBV7-9 to TRBJ2-7, with D maybe TRBD2 (6 bases). From germline, CDR1 is SEHNR and CDR2 FQNEAQ (reference sequence). This CDR3 is built from 14 residues. V dropped 3 bases and J dropped 7 bases, with 16 bases sitting between them. DNA of the CDR3: TGTGCCAGCAGCTTTGGGCTCGGGGGTCGGGAGCAGTACTTC. Translation: CASSFGLGGREQYF.